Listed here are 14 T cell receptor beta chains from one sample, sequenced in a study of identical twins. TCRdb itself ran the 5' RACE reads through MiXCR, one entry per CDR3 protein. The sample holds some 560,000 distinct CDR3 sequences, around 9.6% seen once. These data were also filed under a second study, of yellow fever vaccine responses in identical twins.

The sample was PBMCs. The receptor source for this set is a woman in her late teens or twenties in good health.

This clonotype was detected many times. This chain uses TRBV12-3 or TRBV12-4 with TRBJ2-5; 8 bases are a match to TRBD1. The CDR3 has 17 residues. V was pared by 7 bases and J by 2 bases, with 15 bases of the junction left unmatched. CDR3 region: CASTPGVGGTGQETQYF. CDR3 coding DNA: TGTGCCAGCACCCCGGGGGTGGGCGGGACAGGACAAGAGACCCAGTACTTC.

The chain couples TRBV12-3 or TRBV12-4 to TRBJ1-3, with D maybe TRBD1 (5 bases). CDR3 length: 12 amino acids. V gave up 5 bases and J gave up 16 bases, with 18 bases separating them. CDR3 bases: TGTGCCAGCAGTCTACTCAGGGAGGACTCGTATTTT. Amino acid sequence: CASSLLREDSYF.

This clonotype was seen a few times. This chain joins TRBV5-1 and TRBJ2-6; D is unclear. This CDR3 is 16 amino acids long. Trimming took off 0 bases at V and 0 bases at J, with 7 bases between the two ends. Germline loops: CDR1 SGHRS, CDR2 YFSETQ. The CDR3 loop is CASSLVSNSGANVLTF. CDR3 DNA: TGCGCCAGCAGCTTGGTTAGTAACTCTGGGGCCAACGTCCTGACTTTC.

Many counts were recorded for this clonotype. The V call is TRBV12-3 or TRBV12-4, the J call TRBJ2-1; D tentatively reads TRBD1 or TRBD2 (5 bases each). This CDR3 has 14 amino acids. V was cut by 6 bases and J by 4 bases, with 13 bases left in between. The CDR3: CASSFWGSYNEQFF. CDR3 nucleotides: TGTGCCAGCAGCTTTTGGGGGAGTTACAATGAGCAGTTCTTC.

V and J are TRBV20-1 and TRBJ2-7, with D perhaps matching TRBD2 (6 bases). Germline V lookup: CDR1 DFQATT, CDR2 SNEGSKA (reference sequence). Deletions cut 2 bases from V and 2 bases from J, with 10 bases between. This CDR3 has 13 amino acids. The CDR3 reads CSARTGVTYEQYF. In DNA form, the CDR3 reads TGCAGTGCTAGAACGGGGGTCACCTACGAGCAGTACTTC.

CDR3 residues: CASAPRDTTYEQYF. The CDR3 DNA reads TGCGCCAGCGCCCCCCGGGACACCACCTACGAGCAGTACTTC. This chain uses TRBV5-1 with TRBJ2-7; D is possibly TRBD1 (6 bases). In germline, CDR1 is SGHRS, CDR2 YFSETQ. With 7 bases removed from V and 2 bases from J, the gap between germline ends came to 16 bases. This CDR3 spans 14 amino acids.

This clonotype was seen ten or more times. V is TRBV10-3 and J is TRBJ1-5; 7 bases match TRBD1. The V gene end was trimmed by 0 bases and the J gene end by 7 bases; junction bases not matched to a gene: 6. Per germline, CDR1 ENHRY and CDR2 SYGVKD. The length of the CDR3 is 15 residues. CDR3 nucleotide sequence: TGTGCCATCAGTGAGTCAACGACAGGGCCCCAGCCCCAGCATTTT. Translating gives CAISESTTGPQPQHF.

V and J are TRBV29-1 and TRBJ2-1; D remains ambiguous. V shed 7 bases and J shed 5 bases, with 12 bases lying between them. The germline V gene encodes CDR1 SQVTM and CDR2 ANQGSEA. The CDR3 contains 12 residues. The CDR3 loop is CSAPSQNNEQFF. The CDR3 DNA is TGCAGCGCCCCCTCACAGAACAATGAGCAGTTCTTC.

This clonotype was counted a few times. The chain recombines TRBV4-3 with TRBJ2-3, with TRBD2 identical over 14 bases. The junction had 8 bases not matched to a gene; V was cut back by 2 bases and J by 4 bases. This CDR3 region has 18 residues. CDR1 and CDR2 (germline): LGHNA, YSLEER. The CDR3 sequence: CASSQNPGTSGRADTQYF. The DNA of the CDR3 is TGCGCCAGCAGCCAAAACCCCGGGACTAGCGGGAGAGCAGATACGCAGTATTTT.

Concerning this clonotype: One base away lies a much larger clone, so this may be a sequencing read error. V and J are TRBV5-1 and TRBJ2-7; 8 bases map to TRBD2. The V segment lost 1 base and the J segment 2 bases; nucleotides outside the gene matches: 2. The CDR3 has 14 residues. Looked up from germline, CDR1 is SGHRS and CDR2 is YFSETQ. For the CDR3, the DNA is TGCGCCAGCAGCTTGCTGCGGGGGGCCTACGAGCAGTACTTC. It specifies CASSLLRGAYEQYF.

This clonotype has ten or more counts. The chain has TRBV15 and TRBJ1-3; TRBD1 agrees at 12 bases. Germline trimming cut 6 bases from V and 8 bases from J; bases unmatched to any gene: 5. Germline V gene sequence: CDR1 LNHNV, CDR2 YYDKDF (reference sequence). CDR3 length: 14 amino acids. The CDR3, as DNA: TGTGCCACCAGACGGGACAGGGGGCAGGACACCATATATTTT. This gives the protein CATRRDRGQDTIYF.

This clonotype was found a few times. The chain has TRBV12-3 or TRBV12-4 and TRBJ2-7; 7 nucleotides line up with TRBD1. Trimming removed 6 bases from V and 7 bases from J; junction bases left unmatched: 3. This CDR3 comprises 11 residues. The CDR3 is CASSQGVEQYF. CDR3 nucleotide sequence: TGTGCCAGCAGCCAGGGGGTTGAGCAGTACTTC.

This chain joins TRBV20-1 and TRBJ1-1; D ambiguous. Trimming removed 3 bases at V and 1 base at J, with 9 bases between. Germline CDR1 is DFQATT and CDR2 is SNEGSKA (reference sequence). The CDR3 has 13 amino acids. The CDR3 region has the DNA TGCAGTGCTAGGGGAAGCAAGAACACTGAAGCTTTCTTT. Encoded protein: CSARGSKNTEAFF.

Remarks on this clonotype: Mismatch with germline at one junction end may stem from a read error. The CDR3 nucleotides are TGCGCCAGCAGCCCGACTGCAGGGTACTCCTACAATGAGCAGATCTTC. Amino acids: CASSPTAGYSYNEQIF. J is TRBJ2-1 and V is TRBV4-3; D perhaps matches TRBD1 (5 bases). CDR3 length: 16 amino acids. CDR1 is LGHNA, CDR2 YSLEER, per germline.